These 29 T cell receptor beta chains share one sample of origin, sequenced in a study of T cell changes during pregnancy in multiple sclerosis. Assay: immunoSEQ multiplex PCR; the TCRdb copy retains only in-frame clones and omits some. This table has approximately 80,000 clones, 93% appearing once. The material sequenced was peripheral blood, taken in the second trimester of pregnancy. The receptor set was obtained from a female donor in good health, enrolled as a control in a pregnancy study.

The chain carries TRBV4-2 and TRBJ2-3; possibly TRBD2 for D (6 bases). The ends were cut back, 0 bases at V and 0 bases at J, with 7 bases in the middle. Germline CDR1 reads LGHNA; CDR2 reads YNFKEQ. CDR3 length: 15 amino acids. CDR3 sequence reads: CASSQDAGSTDTQYF. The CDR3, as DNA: TGTGCCAGCAGCCAAGATGCGGGGAGCACAGATACGCAGTATTTT.

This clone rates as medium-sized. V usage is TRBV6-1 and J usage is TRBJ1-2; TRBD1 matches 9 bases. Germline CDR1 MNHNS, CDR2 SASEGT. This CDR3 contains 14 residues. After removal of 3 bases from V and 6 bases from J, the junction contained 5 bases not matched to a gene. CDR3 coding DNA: TGTGCCAGCAGTGATCGTTGGACAGGGGATGGCTACACCTTC. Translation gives CASSDRWTGDGYTF.

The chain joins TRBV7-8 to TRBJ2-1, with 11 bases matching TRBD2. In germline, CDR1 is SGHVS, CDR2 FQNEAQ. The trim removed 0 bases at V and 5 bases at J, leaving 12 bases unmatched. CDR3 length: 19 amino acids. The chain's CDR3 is CASSLAFRTSGGPNNEQFF. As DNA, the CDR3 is TGTGCCAGCAGCTTAGCCTTTAGAACTAGCGGGGGACCTAACAATGAGCAGTTCTTC.

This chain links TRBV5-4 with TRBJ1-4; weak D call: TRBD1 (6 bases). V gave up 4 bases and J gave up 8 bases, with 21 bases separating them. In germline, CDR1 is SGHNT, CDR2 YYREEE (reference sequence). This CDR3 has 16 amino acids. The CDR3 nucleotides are TGTGCCAGCAGCACTAAACAGGGCTTTGTAAACGAAAAACTGTTTTTT. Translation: CASSTKQGFVNEKLFF.

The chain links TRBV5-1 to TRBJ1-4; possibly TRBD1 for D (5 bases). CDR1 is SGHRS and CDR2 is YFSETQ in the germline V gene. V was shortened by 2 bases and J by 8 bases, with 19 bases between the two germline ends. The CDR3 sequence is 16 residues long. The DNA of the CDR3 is TGCGCCAGCAGCTTTCAGGGTGGGCGTATATCAGAAAAACTGTTTTTT. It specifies CASSFQGGRISEKLFF.

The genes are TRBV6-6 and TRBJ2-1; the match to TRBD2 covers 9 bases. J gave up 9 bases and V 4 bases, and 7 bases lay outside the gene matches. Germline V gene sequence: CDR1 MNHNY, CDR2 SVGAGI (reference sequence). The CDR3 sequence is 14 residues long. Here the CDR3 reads CASSLGGGAVEQFF. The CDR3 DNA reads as TGTGCCAGCAGTTTGGGCGGGGGGGCAGTTGAGCAGTTCTTC.

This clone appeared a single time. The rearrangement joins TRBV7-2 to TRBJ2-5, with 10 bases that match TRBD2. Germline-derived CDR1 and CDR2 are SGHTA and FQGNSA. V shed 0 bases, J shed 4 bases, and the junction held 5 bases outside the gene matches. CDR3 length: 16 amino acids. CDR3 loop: CASSLAVAGGGETQYF. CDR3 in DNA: TGTGCCAGCAGCTTAGCGGTAGCGGGAGGAGGAGAGACCCAGTACTTC.

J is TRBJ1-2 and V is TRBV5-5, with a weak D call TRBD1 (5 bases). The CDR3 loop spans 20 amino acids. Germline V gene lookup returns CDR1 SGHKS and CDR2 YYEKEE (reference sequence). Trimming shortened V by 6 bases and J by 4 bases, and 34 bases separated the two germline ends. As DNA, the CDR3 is TGTGCCAGCACTTCCGTAGGGGAATTCCAGGGCGGTCCCGTCCTCTATGGCTACACCTTC. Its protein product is CASTSVGEFQGGPVLYGYTF.

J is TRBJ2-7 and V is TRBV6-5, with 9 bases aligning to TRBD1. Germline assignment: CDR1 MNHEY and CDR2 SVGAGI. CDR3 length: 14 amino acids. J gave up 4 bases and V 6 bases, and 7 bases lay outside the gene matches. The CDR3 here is CASRLSGTGYEQYF. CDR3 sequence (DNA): TGTGCCAGCAGATTATCCGGGACAGGGTACGAGCAGTACTTC.

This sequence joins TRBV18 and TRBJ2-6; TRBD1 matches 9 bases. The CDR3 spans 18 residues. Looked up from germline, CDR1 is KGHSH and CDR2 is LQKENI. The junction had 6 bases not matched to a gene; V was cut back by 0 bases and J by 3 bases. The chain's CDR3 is CASSPPTGGVGGANVLTF. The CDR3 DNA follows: TGTGCCAGCTCACCACCGACAGGGGGTGTCGGTGGGGCCAACGTCCTGACTTTC.

The CDR3 sequence: CASSLYRGTGENQPQHF. Here the CDR3 DNA reads TGTGCCAGCAGCTTATACAGAGGGACAGGGGAAAATCAGCCCCAGCATTTT. The chain employs TRBV7-9 and TRBJ1-5; the match to TRBD1 covers 10 bases. The CDR3 contains 17 residues. The germline CDR1 and CDR2 sequences are SEHNR and FQNEAQ (reference sequence). The trim removed 2 bases at V and 4 bases at J, leaving 8 bases unmatched.

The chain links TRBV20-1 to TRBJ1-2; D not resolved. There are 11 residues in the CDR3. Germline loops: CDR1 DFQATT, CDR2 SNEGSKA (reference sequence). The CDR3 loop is CSTGTNYGYTF. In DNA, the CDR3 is TGCAGCACGGGAACTAACTATGGCTACACCTTC.

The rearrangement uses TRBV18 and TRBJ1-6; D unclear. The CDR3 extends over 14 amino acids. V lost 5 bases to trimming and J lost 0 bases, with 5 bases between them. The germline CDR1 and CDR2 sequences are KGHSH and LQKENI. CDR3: CASSSSSYNSPLHF. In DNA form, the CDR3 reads TGTGCCAGCTCATCGAGCTCCTATAATTCACCCCTCCACTTT.

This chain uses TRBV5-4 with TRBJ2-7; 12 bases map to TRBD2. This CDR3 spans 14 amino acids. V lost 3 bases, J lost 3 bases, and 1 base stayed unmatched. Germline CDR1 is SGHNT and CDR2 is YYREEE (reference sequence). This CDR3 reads CASSSSGGDYEQYF. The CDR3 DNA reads TGTGCCAGCAGCTCTAGCGGGGGGGACTACGAGCAGTACTTC.

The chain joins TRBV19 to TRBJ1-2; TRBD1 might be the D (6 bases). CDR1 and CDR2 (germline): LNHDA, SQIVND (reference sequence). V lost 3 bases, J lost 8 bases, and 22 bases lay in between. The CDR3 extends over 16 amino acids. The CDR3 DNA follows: TGTGCCAGTAGTATCACGACGGGACAAATTATCGGCGGCTACACCTTC. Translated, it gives CASSITTGQIIGGYTF.

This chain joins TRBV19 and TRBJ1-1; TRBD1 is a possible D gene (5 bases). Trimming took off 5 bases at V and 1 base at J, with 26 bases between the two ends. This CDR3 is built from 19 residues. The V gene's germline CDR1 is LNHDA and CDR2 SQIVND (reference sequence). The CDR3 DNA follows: TGTGCCAGTAGTTCGGACGCAGGGCAGGGTTTTAATCGGAACACTGAAGCTTTCTTT. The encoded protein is CASSSDAGQGFNRNTEAFF.

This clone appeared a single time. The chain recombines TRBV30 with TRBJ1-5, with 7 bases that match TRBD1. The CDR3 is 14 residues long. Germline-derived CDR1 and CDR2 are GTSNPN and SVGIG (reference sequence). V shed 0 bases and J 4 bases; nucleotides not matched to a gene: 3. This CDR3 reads CAWSVGTANQPQHF. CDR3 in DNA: TGTGCCTGGAGTGTTGGGACAGCAAATCAGCCCCAGCATTTT.

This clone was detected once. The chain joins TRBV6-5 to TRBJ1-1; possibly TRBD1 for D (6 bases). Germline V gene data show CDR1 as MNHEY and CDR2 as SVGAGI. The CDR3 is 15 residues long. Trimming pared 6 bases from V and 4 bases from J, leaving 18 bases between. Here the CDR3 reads CASSPTWGRLTEAFF. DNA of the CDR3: TGTGCCAGCAGCCCAACTTGGGGGCGCCTCACTGAAGCTTTCTTT.

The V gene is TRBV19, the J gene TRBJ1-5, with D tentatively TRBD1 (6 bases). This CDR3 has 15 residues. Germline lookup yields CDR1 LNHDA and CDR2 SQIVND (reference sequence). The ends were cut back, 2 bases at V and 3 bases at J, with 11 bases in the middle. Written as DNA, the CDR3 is TGTGCCAGTAGTATATGGGGACAACTCAATCAGCCCCAGCATTTT. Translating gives CASSIWGQLNQPQHF.

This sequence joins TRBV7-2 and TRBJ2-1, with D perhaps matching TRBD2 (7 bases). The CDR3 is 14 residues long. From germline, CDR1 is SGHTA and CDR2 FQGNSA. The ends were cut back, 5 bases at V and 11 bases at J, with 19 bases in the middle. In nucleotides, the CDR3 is TGTGCCAGCAGCCTTCCCTCGCGGGGGCCCCAGCAGTTCTTC. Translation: CASSLPSRGPQQFF.

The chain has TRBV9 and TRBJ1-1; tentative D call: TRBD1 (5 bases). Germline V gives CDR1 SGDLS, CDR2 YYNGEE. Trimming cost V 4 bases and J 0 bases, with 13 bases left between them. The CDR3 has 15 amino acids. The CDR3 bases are TGTGCCAGCAGCCCGGAAGGGACTATGAACACTGAAGCTTTCTTT. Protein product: CASSPEGTMNTEAFF. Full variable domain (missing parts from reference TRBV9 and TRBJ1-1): DSGVTQTPKHLITATGQRVTLRCSPRSGDLSVYWYQQSLDQGLQFLIQYYNGEERAKGNILERFSAQQFPDLHSELNLSSLELGDSALYFCASSPEGTMNTEAFFGQGTRLTVV.

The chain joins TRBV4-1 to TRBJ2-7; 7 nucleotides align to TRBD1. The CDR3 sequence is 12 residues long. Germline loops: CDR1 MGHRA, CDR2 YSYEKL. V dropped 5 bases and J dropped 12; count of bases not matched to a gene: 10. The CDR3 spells CASSDPGTVMYF. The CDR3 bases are TGCGCCAGCAGCGATCCCGGGACAGTTATGTACTTC.

The CDR3 bases are TGTGCCAGCAGCCGCTGGGGCAGTTCGGTGAACACTGAAGCTTTCTTT. It translates to CASSRWGSSVNTEAFF. The chain carries TRBV27 and TRBJ1-1; D is perhaps TRBD1 (5 bases). Trimming took off 6 bases at V and 0 bases at J, with 17 bases between the two ends. Germline lookup yields CDR1 MNHEY and CDR2 SMNVEV (reference sequence). The CDR3 is 16 residues long.

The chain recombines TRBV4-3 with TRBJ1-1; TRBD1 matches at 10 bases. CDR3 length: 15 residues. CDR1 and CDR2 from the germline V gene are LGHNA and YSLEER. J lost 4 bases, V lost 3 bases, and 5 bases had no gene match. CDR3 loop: CASSQTGGVGTEAFF. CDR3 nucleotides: TGCGCCAGCAGCCAGACAGGGGGCGTAGGCACTGAAGCTTTCTTT.

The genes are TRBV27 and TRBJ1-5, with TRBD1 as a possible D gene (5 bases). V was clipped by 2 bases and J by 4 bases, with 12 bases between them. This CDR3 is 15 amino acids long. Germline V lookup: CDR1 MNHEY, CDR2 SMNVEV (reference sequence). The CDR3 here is CASSLGWGRNQPQHF. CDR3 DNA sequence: TGTGCCAGCAGTTTAGGCTGGGGCCGGAATCAGCCCCAGCATTTT.

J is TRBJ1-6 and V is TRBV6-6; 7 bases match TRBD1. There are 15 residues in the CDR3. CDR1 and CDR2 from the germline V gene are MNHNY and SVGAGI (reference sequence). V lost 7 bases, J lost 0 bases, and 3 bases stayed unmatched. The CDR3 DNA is TGTGCCAGCAACAGACAGGGCTCCTATAATTCACCCCTCCACTTT. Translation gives CASNRQGSYNSPLHF.

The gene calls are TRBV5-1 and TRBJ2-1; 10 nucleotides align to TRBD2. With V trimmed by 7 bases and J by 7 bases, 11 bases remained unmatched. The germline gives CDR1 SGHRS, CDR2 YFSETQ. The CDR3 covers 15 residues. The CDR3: CASGHSGGPPNEQFF. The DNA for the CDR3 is TGCGCCAGCGGGCATAGCGGGGGGCCGCCAAATGAGCAGTTCTTC.

Written as DNA, the CDR3 is TGTGCCAGCAGCTCTCGGACTGCTAACGGCTACACCTTC. Translation gives CASSSRTANGYTF. This chain links TRBV7-9 with TRBJ1-2; no clear D gene. CDR3 length equals 13 residues. V lost 4 bases to trimming and J lost 8 bases, with 14 bases between them. Per the germline V gene, CDR1 is SEHNR and CDR2 is FQNEAQ (reference sequence).

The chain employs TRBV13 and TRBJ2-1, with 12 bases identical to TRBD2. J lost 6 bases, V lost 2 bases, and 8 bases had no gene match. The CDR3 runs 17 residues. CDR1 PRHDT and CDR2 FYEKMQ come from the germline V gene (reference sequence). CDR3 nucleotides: TGTGCCAGCAGCTTACGGGCGACTAGCGGGGGAATCAATGAGCAGTTCTTC. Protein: CASSLRATSGGINEQFF.